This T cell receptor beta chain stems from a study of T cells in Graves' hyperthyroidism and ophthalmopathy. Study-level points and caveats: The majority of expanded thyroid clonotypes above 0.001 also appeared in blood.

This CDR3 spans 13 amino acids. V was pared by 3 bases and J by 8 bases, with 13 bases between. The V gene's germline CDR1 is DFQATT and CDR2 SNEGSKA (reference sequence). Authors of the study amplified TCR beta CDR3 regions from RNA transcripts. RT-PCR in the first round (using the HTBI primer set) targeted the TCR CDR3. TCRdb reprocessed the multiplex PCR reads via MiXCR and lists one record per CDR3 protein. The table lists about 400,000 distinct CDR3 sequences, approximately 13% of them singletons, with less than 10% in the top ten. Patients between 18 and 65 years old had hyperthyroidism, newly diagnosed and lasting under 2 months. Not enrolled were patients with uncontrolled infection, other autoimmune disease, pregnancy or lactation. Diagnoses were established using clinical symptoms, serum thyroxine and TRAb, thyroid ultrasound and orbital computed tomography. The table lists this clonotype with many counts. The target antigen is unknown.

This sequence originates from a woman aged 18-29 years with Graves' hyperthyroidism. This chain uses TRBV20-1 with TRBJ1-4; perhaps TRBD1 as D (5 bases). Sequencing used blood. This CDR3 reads CSASGQPGEKLFF. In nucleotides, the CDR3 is TGCAGTGCTAGCGGCCAGCCAGGGGAAAAACTGTTTTTT.